Below, 26 T cell receptor beta chains from the same sample are listed, as sequenced in a study of OX40 agonist ivuxolimab in advanced cancers. Sequencing was performed with immunoSEQ multiplex PCR; in TCRdb, only in-frame clones are kept and a portion is missing. The sample includes 53,000 or so clones, approximately 83% seen only once; the top ten take roughly an eighth. Sample: CD4+ or CD8+ T cells sorted from blood, taken in a trial of the OX40 agonist ivuxolimab. The receptors shown here come from an adult with an advanced solid tumor such as melanoma, head and neck, liver or kidney cancer.

This chain connects TRBV18 to TRBJ2-7; 9 bases agree with TRBD1. V shed 1 base, J shed 2 bases, and the junction held 15 bases outside the gene matches. The germline V gene has CDR1 KGHSH and CDR2 LQKENI. The CDR3 runs to 19 residues. CDR3 sequence (DNA): TGTGCCAGCTCACCACAGTTACCCCCCCTCGGGACAGGGCCCTACGAGCAGTACTTC. Translation gives CASSPQLPPLGTGPYEQYF.

The rearrangement uses TRBV7-6 and TRBJ2-5; the D is unclear. This CDR3 region has 13 residues. The V gene lost 1 base and the J gene lost 5 bases, with 8 bases spanning the gap. Germline V gives CDR1 SGHVS, CDR2 FNYEAQ. The CDR3 nucleotides are TGTGCCAGCAGCTTAGGATATTGGGAGACCCAGTACTTC. Amino acid sequence: CASSLGYWETQYF.

V usage is TRBV19 and J usage is TRBJ2-3; 8 bases are a match to TRBD1. The CDR3 extends over 17 amino acids. The germline CDR1 and CDR2 sequences are LNHDA and SQIVND (reference sequence). V shed 4 bases, J shed 4 bases, and the junction held 13 bases outside the gene matches. CDR3 DNA: TGTGCCAGTAGTAACCGGAAGGGACAGGTCCGGGCAGATACGCAGTATTTT. As protein: CASSNRKGQVRADTQYF.

The genes are TRBV10-3 and TRBJ2-7, with 11 nucleotides matching TRBD2. This CDR3 has 14 residues. CDR1 is ENHRY, CDR2 SYGVKD, per germline. The V segment lost 6 bases and the J segment 6 bases; nucleotides outside the gene matches: 7. Here the CDR3 DNA reads TGTGCCATCAGCACACTAGCGGGAGCAGGCGAGCAGTACTTC. The encoded protein is CAISTLAGAGEQYF.

The chain joins TRBV6-1 to TRBJ2-3; TRBD2 might be the D (6 bases). The length of the CDR3 is 15 residues. Trimming removed 0 bases from V and 4 bases from J, with 11 bases in between. Germline V CDR1 and CDR2: MNHNS, SASEGT. DNA of the CDR3: TGTGCCAGCAGTGAAGCTTGGGGAGGCGCAGATACGCAGTATTTT. This gives the protein CASSEAWGGADTQYF.

The rearrangement uses TRBV14 and TRBJ2-5; the D is unclear. CDR1 is SGHDN and CDR2 is FVKESK in the germline V gene. V lost 3 bases and J 7 bases, leaving 6 bases between the germline ends. CDR3 size: 11 residues. CDR3: CASSQVGTQYF. CDR3 in DNA: TGTGCCAGCAGCCAGGTCGGGACCCAGTACTTC.

The chain combines TRBV30 with TRBJ2-2; 12 bases map to TRBD1. Germline V CDR1 and CDR2: GTSNPN, SVGIG (reference sequence). With V trimmed by 1 base and J by 3 bases, 9 bases remained unmatched. This CDR3 contains 18 residues. Written as DNA, the CDR3 is TGTGCCTGGAGTGAAGGGACAGGGGGCGCGAAGGACACCGGGGAGCTGTTTTTT. Encoded protein: CAWSEGTGGAKDTGELFF.

The chain is built from TRBV19 and TRBJ2-7; 9 bases align to TRBD1. The V and J ends lost 7 bases and 0 bases, in that order; junction bases with no gene match: 4. The germline CDR1 and CDR2 sequences are LNHDA and SQIVND (reference sequence). This CDR3 has 14 amino acids. The CDR3: CASNDRGSSYEQYF. The CDR3 DNA sequence: TGTGCCAGTAATGACAGGGGGAGCTCCTACGAGCAGTACTTC.

This rearrangement joins TRBV29-1 to TRBJ2-3; maybe TRBD1 (6 bases). This CDR3 contains 10 residues. Germline assignment: CDR1 SQVTM and CDR2 ANQGSEA. Trimming pared 7 bases from V and 14 bases from J, leaving 16 bases between. CDR3 region: CSAGGASGYF. Here the CDR3 DNA reads TGCAGCGCTGGGGGCGCCTCGGGGTATTTT.

V is TRBV4-1 and J is TRBJ2-1; 14 positions match TRBD2. The CDR3 loop spans 15 amino acids. V trimming: 4 bases; J trimming: 7 bases; junction bases outside the gene matches: 3. CDR1 is MGHRA and CDR2 is YSYEKL in the germline V gene. This CDR3 reads CASSPGLAGANEQFF. The DNA for the CDR3 is TGCGCCAGCAGCCCGGGACTAGCGGGAGCTAATGAGCAGTTCTTC.

The sample holds one count of this clone. The chain uses TRBV2 and TRBJ2-1; TRBD2 agrees at 10 bases. Unmatched junction bases numbered 11, after V lost 4 bases and J lost 8 bases. The CDR3 has 16 amino acids. Germline CDR1 is SNHLY and CDR2 is FYNNEI. The CDR3 DNA reads as TGTGCCAGCAGTGCTAGGCTAGCGGGAGAAGGCCATGAGCAGTTCTTC. Protein sequence: CASSARLAGEGHEQFF.

The count of this clone is one. This CDR3 reads CASSPGARGELFF. The DNA for the CDR3 is TGTGCCAGCAGTCCAGGGGCCCGGGGGGAGCTGTTTTTT. The chain recombines TRBV28 with TRBJ2-2; the D gene is possibly TRBD1 (6 bases). V was cut by 5 bases and J by 8 bases, with 12 bases left in between. CDR1 MDHEN and CDR2 SYDVKM come from the germline V gene. The CDR3 extends over 13 amino acids.

This clone appeared a few times. V gene TRBV7-9 combines with J gene TRBJ2-2; 7 nucleotides match TRBD1. Germline V gene data show CDR1 as SEHNR and CDR2 as FQNEAQ (reference sequence). This CDR3 has 16 amino acids. The V segment lost 6 bases and the J segment 2 bases; nucleotides outside the gene matches: 9. DNA for the CDR3: TGTGCCAGCAGGAACACAGGGGCTGGCAACACCGGGGAGCTGTTTTTT. Amino acid sequence: CASRNTGAGNTGELFF.

The chain employs TRBV4-1 and TRBJ2-7; no firm D call. The CDR3 is 14 amino acids. The V gene's germline CDR1 is MGHRA and CDR2 YSYEKL. Trimming took 0 bases from V and 4 from J, leaving 10 bases between them. The CDR3: CASSQEGGVYEQYF. DNA of the CDR3: TGCGCCAGCAGCCAAGAAGGTGGGGTTTACGAGCAGTACTTC.

This rearrangement joins TRBV28 to TRBJ2-2; 12 bases are shared with TRBD2. V lost 6 bases to trimming and J lost 5 bases; unmatched junction nucleotides: 16. The CDR3 has 19 residues. Germline values: CDR1 MDHEN, CDR2 SYDVKM. The DNA of the CDR3 is TGTGCCAGCAGCCTCCTAGCGGGAGGGCCAGGGAAGATGACCGGGGAGCTGTTTTTT. Protein product: CASSLLAGGPGKMTGELFF.

This clone came up a few times. The chain joins TRBV20-1 to TRBJ2-1; D perhaps matches TRBD2 (5 bases). The CDR3 sequence is 11 residues long. Germline CDR1 DFQATT, CDR2 SNEGSKA (reference sequence). Trimming shortened V by 5 bases and J by 8 bases, and 10 bases separated the two germline ends. The DNA of the CDR3 is TGCAGTGCTGGACTGAGGGATGAGCAGTTCTTC. Translated: CSAGLRDEQFF.

This clone has just a few counts. The chain employs TRBV7-8 and TRBJ1-2, with D possibly matching TRBD1 (5 bases). CDR3 length: 12 amino acids. Looked up from germline, CDR1 is SGHVS and CDR2 is FQNEAQ. The V end was cut by 5 bases, the J end by 8 bases, with 12 bases between. In nucleotides, the CDR3 is TGTGCCAGCAGCCGAGGGGCAAGGGGCTACACCTTC. It codes for CASSRGARGYTF.

This chain links TRBV27 with TRBJ2-1; D is uncertain. Germline lookup yields CDR1 MNHEY and CDR2 SMNVEV (reference sequence). This CDR3 has 13 amino acids. V was pared by 3 bases and J by 1 base, with 4 bases between. The CDR3 nucleotides read TGTGCCAGCAGTTTGGGATCCTACAATGAGCAGTTCTTC. This gives the protein CASSLGSYNEQFF.

This chain joins TRBV30 and TRBJ2-1; D assignment may be TRBD1 or TRBD2 (5 bases each). This CDR3 is built from 12 residues. The ends were cut back, 8 bases at V and 2 bases at J, with 10 bases in the middle. Per germline, CDR1 GTSNPN and CDR2 SVGIG (reference sequence). The CDR3 reads CARDGPYNEQFF. CDR3 DNA: TGTGCCCGGGACGGTCCCTACAATGAGCAGTTCTTC.

The genes are TRBV6-5 and TRBJ2-1; perhaps TRBD2 as D (5 bases). This CDR3 is built from 15 residues. Per germline, CDR1 MNHEY and CDR2 SVGAGI. V was cut by 2 bases and J by 8 bases, with 16 bases left in between. The CDR3 reads CASSYLGEGGYEQFF. As DNA, the CDR3 is TGTGCCAGCAGTTACCTCGGCGAGGGTGGGTATGAGCAGTTCTTC.

J is TRBJ2-3 and V is TRBV11-1; the D is unclear. The CDR3 extends over 13 amino acids. The V end lost 5 bases, the J end lost 4 bases, and 10 bases lay between the germline ends. Germline V gene lookup returns CDR1 SGHAT and CDR2 FQDESV (reference sequence). This chain's CDR3 is CASSPNRADTQYF. CDR3 DNA sequence: TGTGCCAGCAGCCCTAACCGGGCAGATACGCAGTATTTT.

This chain connects TRBV6-6 to TRBJ1-2; a possible D gene is TRBD1 (5 bases). Germline CDR1 is MNHNY and CDR2 is SVGAGI (reference sequence). V was cut by 10 bases and J by 7 bases, with 28 bases left in between. The CDR3 runs 16 residues. Written as DNA, the CDR3 is TGTGCCACCATCCCCCCGGGACGTCCTTGGGGTCTTGGCTACACCTTC. Translated: CATIPPGRPWGLGYTF.

This sequence joins TRBV5-4 and TRBJ2-5; either TRBD1 or TRBD2 may supply D (5 bases each). The CDR3 sequence is 14 residues long. Germline CDR1 and CDR2: SGHNT and YYREEE (reference sequence). Trimming took 1 base from V and 1 from J, leaving 8 bases between them. The CDR3 region is CASSLLGTQETQYF. DNA of the CDR3: TGTGCCAGCAGCTTGTTAGGGACCCAAGAGACCCAGTACTTC.

The rearrangement uses TRBV19 and TRBJ1-2; 9 bases match TRBD1. CDR3 size: 13 residues. Germline assignment: CDR1 LNHDA and CDR2 SQIVND (reference sequence). With V trimmed by 5 bases and J by 2 bases, 0 bases remained unmatched. This CDR3 reads CASSDRGNYGYTF. The DNA for the CDR3 is TGTGCCAGTAGTGACAGGGGGAACTATGGCTACACCTTC.

The V and J genes are TRBV18 and TRBJ2-3, with 12 positions matching TRBD1. CDR3 length equals 19 residues. Trimming took 3 bases from V and 0 from J; bases not matched to a gene: 10. Germline V CDR1 and CDR2: KGHSH, LQKENI. CDR3 DNA: TGTGCCAGCTCACCGGGACAGGGGGCACCTAGCGGGAGCACAGATACGCAGTATTTT. Its protein is CASSPGQGAPSGSTDTQYF.

The chain uses TRBV5-4 and TRBJ2-7; the D is unclear. The CDR3 has 15 residues. Trimming shortened V by 0 bases and J by 5 bases, and 15 bases separated the two germline ends. CDR1 and CDR2 from the germline V gene are SGHNT and YYREEE (reference sequence). CDR3 region: CASSLGASRTHEQYF. The CDR3 region has the DNA TGTGCCAGCAGCTTGGGTGCCTCTCGGACCCACGAGCAGTACTTC.